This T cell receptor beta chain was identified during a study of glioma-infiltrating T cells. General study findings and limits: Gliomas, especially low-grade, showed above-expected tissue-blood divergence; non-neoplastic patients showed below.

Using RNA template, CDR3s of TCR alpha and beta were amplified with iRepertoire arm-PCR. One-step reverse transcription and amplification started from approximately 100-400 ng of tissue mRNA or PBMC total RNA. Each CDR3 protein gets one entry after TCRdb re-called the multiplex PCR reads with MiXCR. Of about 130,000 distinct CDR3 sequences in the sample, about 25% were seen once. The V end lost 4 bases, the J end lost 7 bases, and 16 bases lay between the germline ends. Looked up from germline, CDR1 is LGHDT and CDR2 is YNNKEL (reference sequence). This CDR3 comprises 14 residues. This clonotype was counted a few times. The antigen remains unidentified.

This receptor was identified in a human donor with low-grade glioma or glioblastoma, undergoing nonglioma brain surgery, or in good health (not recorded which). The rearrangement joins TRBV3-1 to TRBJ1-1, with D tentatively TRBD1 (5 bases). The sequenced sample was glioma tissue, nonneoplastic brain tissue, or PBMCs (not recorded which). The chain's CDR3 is CASSPSDAGGEAFF. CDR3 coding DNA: TGTGCCAGCAGCCCTTCCGACGCCGGGGGTGAAGCTTTCTTT.